This TCR beta chain originates from a study of glioma-infiltrating T cells. Broader study findings: Non-neoplastic patients had below-expected tissue-blood divergence, while all gliomas exceeded expectation.

As regards this clonotype: What it binds is unknown.

CDR3 size: 15 residues. Trimming shortened V by 3 bases and J by 4 bases, and 12 bases separated the two germline ends. TCR alpha and beta CDR3 regions were amplified from RNA using iRepertoire nested multiplex PCR. Tissue mRNA or PBMC total RNA, roughly 90-400 ng, went into one-step reverse transcription and amplification. In TCRdb, the multiplex PCR reads were re-called with MiXCR into one record per CDR3 protein. This sample yields 150,000 to 200,000 distinct CDR3 sequences, of which under 55% are seen a single time; roughly 5.2% belongs to the top ten. The sample consisted of glioma tissue, nonneoplastic brain tissue, or PBMCs (not recorded which). The clonotype comes from a human donor with low-grade glioma or glioblastoma, undergoing nonglioma brain surgery, or in good health (not recorded which). The chain is built from TRBV12-3 or TRBV12-4 and TRBJ1-4, with no clear D. The CDR3 sequence is CASSLGNQRNEKLFF. The CDR3 DNA is TGTGCCAGCAGTTTGGGCAATCAACGTAATGAAAAACTGTTTTTT.